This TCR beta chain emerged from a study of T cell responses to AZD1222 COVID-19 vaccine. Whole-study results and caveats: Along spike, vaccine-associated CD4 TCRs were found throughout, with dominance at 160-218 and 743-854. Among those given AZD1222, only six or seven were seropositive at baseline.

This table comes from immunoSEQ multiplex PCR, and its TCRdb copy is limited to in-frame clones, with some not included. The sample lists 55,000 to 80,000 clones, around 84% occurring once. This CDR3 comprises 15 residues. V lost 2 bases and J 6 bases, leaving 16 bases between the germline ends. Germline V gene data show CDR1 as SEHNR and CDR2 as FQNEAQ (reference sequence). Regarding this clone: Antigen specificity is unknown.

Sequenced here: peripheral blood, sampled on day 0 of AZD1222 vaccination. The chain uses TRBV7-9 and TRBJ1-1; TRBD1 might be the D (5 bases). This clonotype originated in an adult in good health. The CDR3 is CASSLSDSGFPEAFF. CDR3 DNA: TGTGCCAGCAGCTTAAGTGACAGTGGGTTCCCTGAAGCTTTCTTT.